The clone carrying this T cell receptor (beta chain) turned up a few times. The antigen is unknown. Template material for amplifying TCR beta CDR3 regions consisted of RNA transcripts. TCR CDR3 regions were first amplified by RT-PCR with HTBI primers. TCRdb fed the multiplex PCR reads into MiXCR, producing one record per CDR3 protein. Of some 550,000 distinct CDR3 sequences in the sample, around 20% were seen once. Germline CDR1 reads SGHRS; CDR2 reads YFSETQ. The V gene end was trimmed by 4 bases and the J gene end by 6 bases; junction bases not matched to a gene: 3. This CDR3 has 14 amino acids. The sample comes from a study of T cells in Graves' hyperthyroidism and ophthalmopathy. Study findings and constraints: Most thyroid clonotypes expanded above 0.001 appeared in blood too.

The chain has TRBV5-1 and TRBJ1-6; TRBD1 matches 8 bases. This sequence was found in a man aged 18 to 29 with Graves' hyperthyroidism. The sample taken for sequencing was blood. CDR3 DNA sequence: TGCGCCAGCAGCGACGACAGGGGTAATTCACCCCTCCACTTT. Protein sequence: CASSDDRGNSPLHF.